The clone carrying this T cell receptor (beta chain) was seen a single time. The source of the sample is a study of cytomegalovirus exposure and HLA in healthy donors. V lost 4 bases and J 6 bases, leaving 17 bases between the germline ends. The CDR3 runs to 15 residues. Germline CDR1 reads MGHRA; CDR2 reads YSYEKL. 13 Jbeta primers and 60 Vbeta primers were used for the PCR. Sequenced by immunoSEQ multiplex PCR; TCRdb stores in-frame clones only, minus some. The sample has tens of thousands of clones, over 60% seen once; the top ten hold 4.5% to 5.5%. The chain employs TRBV4-1 and TRBJ2-3; D possibly corresponds to TRBD2 (5 bases). Sequencing used PBMCs. The source is a woman aged 40 to 50 in good health and CMV-seropositive. The CDR3 protein is CASSPMDLVTDTQYF. The DNA for the CDR3 is TGCGCCAGCAGCCCGATGGACTTGGTAACCGATACGCAGTATTTT.